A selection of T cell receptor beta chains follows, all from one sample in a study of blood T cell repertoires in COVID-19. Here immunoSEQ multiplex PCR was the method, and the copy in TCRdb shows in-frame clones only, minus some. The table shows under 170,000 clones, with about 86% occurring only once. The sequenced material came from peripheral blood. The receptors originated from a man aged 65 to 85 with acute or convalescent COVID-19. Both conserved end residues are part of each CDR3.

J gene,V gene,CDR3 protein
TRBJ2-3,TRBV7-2,CASSFWRRDRGLDTQYF
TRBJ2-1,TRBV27,CASSFAPRGAGGNYEQFF
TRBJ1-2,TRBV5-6,CASSLETGVLNYGYTF
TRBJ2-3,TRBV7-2,CASSLAGQPQADTQYF
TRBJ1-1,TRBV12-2,CASRLARGPLNTEAFF
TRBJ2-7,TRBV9,CASSEGLASSYEQYF
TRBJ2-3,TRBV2,CASSGSSGHTDTQYF
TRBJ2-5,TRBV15,CATSQPGTRETQYF
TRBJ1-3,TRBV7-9,CASSSTSDTIYF
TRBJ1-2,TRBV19,CATPEGEGGYTF
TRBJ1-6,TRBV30,CAWTVSGGESPLHF
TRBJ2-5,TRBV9,CASNRGLQETQYF
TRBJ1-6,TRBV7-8,CASSLGGPNSPLHF
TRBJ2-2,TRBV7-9,CASREEGSTGELFF
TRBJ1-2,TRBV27,CASSSMEGASYTF
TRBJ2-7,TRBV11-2,CASSLKTGSYEQYF
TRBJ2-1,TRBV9,CASSVERPSSYNEQFF
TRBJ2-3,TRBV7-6,CASSSRQGDSTDTQYF
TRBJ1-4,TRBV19,CASTWTRATNEKLFF
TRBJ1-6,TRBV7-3,CASSPGANSPLHF
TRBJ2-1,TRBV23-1,CASSPQNIFNNEQFF
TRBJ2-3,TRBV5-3,CARRQIPDCADTQYF
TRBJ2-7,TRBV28,CASAGTSTYEQYF
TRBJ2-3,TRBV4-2,CASSQGGGLTDTQYF
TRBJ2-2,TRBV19,CASSIPRTGIGELFF
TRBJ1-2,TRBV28,CASSSSGTGGIRNYGYTF
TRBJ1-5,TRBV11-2,CASSLGDRGGNQPQHF
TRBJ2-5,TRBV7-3,CASSLSSRGKETQYF
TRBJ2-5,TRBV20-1,CSASILAGVETQYF
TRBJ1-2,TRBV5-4,CASSFGRLYGYTF
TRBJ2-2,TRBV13,CASRLGVTGGFGPGELFF
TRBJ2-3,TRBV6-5,CASKSGEGRADTQYF
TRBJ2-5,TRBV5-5,CASGTSGGQETQYF
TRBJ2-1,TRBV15,CATSRDKEGVYNEQFF
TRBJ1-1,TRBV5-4,CASSLGATNTEAFF
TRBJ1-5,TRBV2,CASSSGQGLPQHF
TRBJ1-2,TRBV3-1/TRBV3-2,CASSPDRGGYGYTF
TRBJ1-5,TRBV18,CASSPLQGANQPQHF
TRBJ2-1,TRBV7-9,CASSRRGERESNEQFF
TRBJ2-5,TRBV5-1,CASSTGTSGAETQYF
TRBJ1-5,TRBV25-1,CASSGRLNQPQHF
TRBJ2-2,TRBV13,CASSFTHHNTGELFF
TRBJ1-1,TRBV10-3,CAISESGQGLGTEAFF
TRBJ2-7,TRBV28,CASMRFPSYEQYF
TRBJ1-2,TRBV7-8,CASSPPGGGYGYTF
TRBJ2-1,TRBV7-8,CASSYAPSGSNEQFF
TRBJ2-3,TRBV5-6,CASSPGQPGGTQYF
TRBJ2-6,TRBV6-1,CASSEGLSGLSGANVLTF
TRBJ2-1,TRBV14,CASSQDYRLAGSNEQFF
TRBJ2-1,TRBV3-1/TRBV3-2,CASSQGDREYNEQFF
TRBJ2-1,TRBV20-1,CSVSTEQFF
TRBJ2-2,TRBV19,CASSIPTGSGTGELFF
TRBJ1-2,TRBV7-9,CASSPRTLRTNTF
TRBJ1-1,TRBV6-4,CASTQRVGGTEAFF
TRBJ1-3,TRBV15,CATSRSGEAGNTIYF
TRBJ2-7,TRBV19,CASSSQGQGAYEQYF
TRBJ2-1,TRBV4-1,CASSQDPLYVQVGRVDEQFF
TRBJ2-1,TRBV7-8,CASSLTGTGDDEQFF
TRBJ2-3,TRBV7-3,CASSLRPGSGDTQYF